Following are 32 T cell receptor beta chains from one sample sequenced in a study of vaccination and CD4 T cells after COVID-19. Treatment specified: roughly 10-day PBMC culture with coronavirus spike peptide pools or control peptides (ViraFEST assay). The Oncomine TCR Beta short-read assay sequenced DNA from cultured CD4+ T cells. TCRdb re-analysed the PCR reads in MiXCR, keeping a single row per CDR3 protein. Here the sample spans around 13,000 distinct CDR3 sequences, approximately 50% being singletons. Antigens of these TCRs are unknown. Sequences were obtained from CD4+ T cells from blood, cultured in vitro. The receptors derive from a human donor who had recovered from COVID-19.

The chain is built from TRBV6-1 and TRBJ2-1; the D gene is possibly TRBD1 (6 bases). The CDR3 contains 11 residues. Trimming took 5 bases from V and 11 from J, leaving 10 bases between them. Per the germline V gene, CDR1 is MNHNS and CDR2 is SASEGT. CDR3 nucleotides: TGTGCCAGCAGTAGAGGGACAAAGCAGTTCTTC. This gives the protein CASSRGTKQFF.

Points on this clonotype: One junction end disagrees with the germline gene, perhaps due to a read error. The gene calls are TRBV19 and TRBJ2-2; TRBD2 might be the D (6 bases). Germline CDR1 is LNHDA and CDR2 is SQIVND (reference sequence). The CDR3 length is 14 residues. Here the CDR3 reads CASSLAAEAGGLFF. The CDR3, as DNA: TGTGCCAGTAGTCTGGCCGCGGAGGCCGGGGGGCTGTTTTTT.

This clonotype was counted only a few times. This chain links TRBV9 with TRBJ2-2, with D uncertain. Trimming stripped 1 base from V and 7 bases from J, with 11 bases between. CDR1 SGDLS and CDR2 YYNGEE come from the germline V gene. The CDR3 is 14 amino acids. In DNA, the CDR3 is TGTGCCAGCAGCGTACAGCCGGATTTCGGGGAGCTGTTTTTT. The encoded protein is CASSVQPDFGELFF.

This rearrangement joins TRBV7-9 to TRBJ1-1; the D is unclear. The length of the CDR3 is 15 residues. V was clipped by 4 bases and J by 4 bases, with 16 bases between them. Per germline, CDR1 SEHNR and CDR2 FQNEAQ (reference sequence). CDR3 nucleotides: TGTGCCAGCAGCTCCGCCCGACTGCCCAGCACTGAAGCTTTCTTT. Protein product: CASSSARLPSTEAFF.

This rearrangement joins TRBV12-5 to TRBJ2-2; D unresolved. The CDR3 is made up of 14 amino acids. The V gene's germline CDR1 is LGHNT and CDR2 FRNRAP. V was pared by 9 bases and J by 2 bases, with 13 bases between. The CDR3 bases are TGTGCTAGCCCTGGGGTCTTTAACACCGGGGAGCTGTTTTTT. It codes for CASPGVFNTGELFF. The full variable domain, rest sourced from reference TRBV12-5 and TRBJ2-2, is DARVTQTPRHKVTEMGQEVTMRCQPILGHNTVFWYRQTMMQGLELLAYFRNRAPLDDSGMPKDRFSAEMPDATLATLKIQPSEPRDSAVYFCASPGVFNTGELFFGEGSRLTVL.

This clonotype was observed a single time. The chain links TRBV19 to TRBJ1-5, with D uncertain. The germline CDR1 and CDR2 sequences are LNHDA and SQIVND (reference sequence). V shed 7 bases and J shed 0 bases, with 10 bases lying between them. The CDR3 length is 14 residues. This chain's CDR3 is CASKGRDSNQPQHF. In DNA form, the CDR3 reads TGTGCCAGTAAAGGCAGAGATAGCAATCAGCCCCAGCATTTT.

The V gene is TRBV2, the J gene TRBJ1-2; D is undetermined. Trimming shortened V by 5 bases and J by 2 bases, and 15 bases separated the two germline ends. The CDR3 runs to 15 residues. CDR1 and CDR2 from the germline V gene are SNHLY and FYNNEI. CDR3 sequence: CASSRTEALNYGYTF. In DNA form, the CDR3 reads TGTGCCAGCAGTCGGACGGAGGCCCTCAACTATGGCTACACCTTC. The entire variable domain, with the rest obtained from reference TRBV2 and TRBJ1-2, is as follows: EPEVTQTPSHQVTQMGQEVILRCVPISNHLYFYWYRQILGQKVEFLVSFYNNEISEKSEIFDDQFSVERPDGSNFTLKIRSTKLEDSAMYFCASSRTEALNYGYTFGSGTRLTVV.

This chain uses TRBV6-5 with TRBJ2-7, with 9 positions matching TRBD1. Germline V gene lookup returns CDR1 MNHEY and CDR2 SVGAGI. The CDR3 loop spans 14 amino acids. V was clipped by 4 bases and J by 7 bases; unmatched bases: 8. CDR3 protein: CASSSGQGTGEQYF. The CDR3 nucleotides read TGTGCCAGCAGTTCGGGACAGGGTACGGGGGAGCAGTACTTC.

The chain couples TRBV20-1 to TRBJ2-1, with a tentative D call TRBD2 (6 bases). Germline loops: CDR1 DFQATT, CDR2 SNEGSKA (reference sequence). V was trimmed by 5 bases and J by 0 bases, leaving 17 bases between them. This CDR3 is built from 16 residues. In DNA, the CDR3 is TGCAGTGCTTCCCCCGCGGGGAGGAGCTCCTACAATGAGCAGTTCTTC. It translates to CSASPAGRSSYNEQFF.

This chain connects TRBV4-2 to TRBJ2-2; TRBD2 might be the D (5 bases). Trimming took 4 bases from V and 7 from J, leaving 16 bases between them. The CDR3 spans 15 residues. Germline CDR1 LGHNA, CDR2 YNFKEQ. The CDR3 is CASSRRSGPGGELFF. CDR3 nucleotides: TGTGCCAGCAGCCGTCGGAGCGGTCCCGGCGGGGAGCTGTTTTTT.

Concerning this clonotype: Germline is not matched at one junction end, which may reflect a read error. The chain recombines TRBV20-1 with TRBJ2-3; no reliable D call. Germline CDR1 is DFQATT and CDR2 is SNEGSKA (reference sequence). CDR3 length: 12 residues. The CDR3 region has the DNA TGCAGGGCTATCTTGTCGGGAGATACGCAGTATTTT. As protein: CRAILSGDTQYF.

Points on this clonotype: Being one base from a much bigger clone, this may be a read error. The chain carries TRBV7-9 and TRBJ1-6, with no clear D. Germline V CDR1 and CDR2: SEHNR, FQNEAQ (reference sequence). The V and J ends lost 4 bases and 3 bases respectively, with 7 bases between them. The CDR3 has 14 residues. The CDR3 region is CASSSRVYNSPLHF. The CDR3 DNA is TGTGCCAGCAGCTCGAGGGTCTATAATTCACCCCTCCACTTT. The full variable domain, with the rest looked up from reference TRBV7-9 and TRBJ1-6, is DTGVSQNPRHKITKRGQNVTFRCDPISEHNRLYWYRQTLGQGPEFLTYFQNEAQLEKSRLLSDRFSAERPKGSFSTLEIQRTEQGDSAMYLCASSSRVYNSPLHFGNGTRLTVT.

This sequence joins TRBV30 and TRBJ1-6, with D tentatively TRBD1 (5 bases). The V end lost 6 bases, the J end lost 7 bases, and 13 bases lay between the germline ends. Germline V lookup: CDR1 GTSNPN, CDR2 SVGIG (reference sequence). The CDR3 has 13 residues. CDR3 sequence: CACSRDPNSPLHF. The DNA of the CDR3 is TGTGCCTGTAGCAGGGACCCCAATTCACCCCTCCACTTT.

The CDR3 sequence: CASSSGAETQYF. The CDR3 coding sequence is TGTGCCAGCAGCTCCGGAGCGGAGACCCAGTACTTC. J is TRBJ2-5 and V is TRBV11-3; D gene uncertain. Germline CDR1 and CDR2: SGHNT and YENEEA. The CDR3 sequence is 12 residues long. The V end was cut by 4 bases, the J end by 5 bases, with 8 bases between.

This clonotype is termed medium-sized. V usage is TRBV28 and J usage is TRBJ1-2, with a weak D call TRBD1 (5 bases). Germline CDR1 MDHEN, CDR2 SYDVKM. Trimming took 1 base from V and 3 from J, leaving 15 bases between them. This CDR3 comprises 16 residues. The CDR3 DNA is TGTGCCAGCAGTTTATATCTGGGGCCCACGTACTATGGCTACACCTTC. This codes for CASSLYLGPTYYGYTF.

V gene TRBV28 combines with J gene TRBJ1-2; D gene ambiguous. Trimming cost V 2 bases and J 7 bases, with 8 bases left between them. The CDR3 covers 12 residues. In germline, CDR1 is MDHEN, CDR2 SYDVKM. CDR3 loop: CASSLRASGYTF. CDR3 sequence (DNA): TGTGCCAGCAGTTTAAGGGCTTCTGGCTACACCTTC.

The chain uses TRBV18 and TRBJ2-1, with 10 bases matching TRBD2. The length of the CDR3 is 16 residues. Germline loops: CDR1 KGHSH, CDR2 LQKENI. The junction had 6 bases not matched to a gene; V was cut back by 4 bases and J by 3 bases. The CDR3, as DNA: TGTGCCAGCTCACGAAGTATAGCGGGGGGCTACAATGAGCAGTTCTTC. This encodes CASSRSIAGGYNEQFF.

This chain uses TRBV7-9 with TRBJ2-2; the D is unclear. Trimming removed 7 bases at V and 1 base at J, with 13 bases between. This CDR3 comprises 15 residues. The germline gives CDR1 SEHNR, CDR2 FQNEAQ (reference sequence). The CDR3 DNA reads as TGTGCCAGCACTCACAGAGACCGGAACACCGGGGAGCTGTTTTTT. This sequence encodes CASTHRDRNTGELFF.

V and J are TRBV5-1 and TRBJ1-1; D unclear. The CDR3 is 14 residues long. V dropped 0 bases and J dropped 4 bases, with 10 bases sitting between them. From germline, CDR1 is SGHRS and CDR2 YFSETQ. The chain's CDR3 is CASSLELGGTEAFF. The CDR3 region has the DNA TGCGCCAGCAGCTTGGAGTTGGGAGGCACTGAAGCTTTCTTT. The whole variable domain, filled in from reference TRBV5-1 and TRBJ1-1, reads KAGVTQTPRYLIKTRGQQVTLSCSPISGHRSVSWYQQTPGQGLQFLFEYFSETQRNKGNFPGRFSGRQFSNSRSEMNVSTLELGDSALYLCASSLELGGTEAFFGQGTRLTVV.

The rearrangement uses TRBV7-4 and TRBJ2-3; 11 positions agree with TRBD2. The V segment lost 2 bases and the J segment 4 bases; nucleotides outside the gene matches: 11. This CDR3 comprises 18 residues. Germline V gene lookup returns CDR1 SGHVT and CDR2 SQSDAQ. The CDR3 sequence: CASSLTASGRLGPDTQYF. The CDR3 nucleotides are TGTGCCAGCAGCTTAACGGCTAGCGGGAGGCTGGGACCAGATACGCAGTATTTT.

V gene TRBV18 combines with J gene TRBJ1-2; a possible D gene is TRBD1 (5 bases). The CDR3 length is 14 residues. The germline CDR1 and CDR2 sequences are KGHSH and LQKENI. Trimming stripped 0 bases from V and 0 bases from J, with 5 bases between. This CDR3 is CASSPPTANYGYTF. CDR3 nucleotide sequence: TGTGCCAGCTCACCACCGACAGCTAACTATGGCTACACCTTC.

This clonotype was recorded a few times. The chain carries TRBV20-1 and TRBJ2-7; D unresolved. V lost 3 bases to trimming and J lost 5 bases, with 14 bases between them. There are 13 residues in the CDR3. Germline CDR1 DFQATT, CDR2 SNEGSKA (reference sequence). In nucleotides, the CDR3 is TGCAGTGCTAGTTTTGGGCCAGGCGACGAGCAGTACTTC. It specifies CSASFGPGDEQYF.

The chain carries TRBV28 and TRBJ2-7; TRBD1 matches at 7 bases. The CDR3 runs 14 residues. V trimming: 6 bases; J trimming: 0 bases; junction bases outside the gene matches: 5. CDR1 and CDR2 from the germline V gene are MDHEN and SYDVKM. The CDR3 is CASRDAGGSYEQYF. The CDR3 coding sequence is TGTGCCAGCAGGGACGCAGGGGGCTCCTACGAGCAGTACTTC.

V usage is TRBV28 and J usage is TRBJ2-1, with 8 nucleotides matching TRBD2. The J segment lost 7 bases and the V segment lost 7 bases, leaving 18 bases of the junction unmatched. Germline CDR1 and CDR2: MDHEN and SYDVKM. The CDR3 is 17 residues long. For the CDR3, the DNA is TGTGCCAGCACATCGCCTATGGCGGGGGGCTCGGGGAATGAGCAGTTCTTC. Amino acids: CASTSPMAGGSGNEQFF.

This chain connects TRBV6-2 or TRBV6-3 to TRBJ1-2; tentative D call: TRBD1 (6 bases). Germline V gene sequence: CDR1 MNHEY, CDR2 SVGEGT. The CDR3 totals 14 residues. V shed 5 bases and J shed 4 bases, with 14 bases lying between them. The CDR3 is CASSDRRGGYGYTF. The CDR3 coding sequence is TGTGCCAGCAGTGATCGCAGGGGAGGCTATGGCTACACCTTC.

The rearrangement joins TRBV2 to TRBJ2-2, with a possible D match to TRBD2 (5 bases). Per germline, CDR1 SNHLY and CDR2 FYNNEI. V gave up 6 bases and J gave up 0 bases, with 8 bases separating them. This CDR3 comprises 14 residues. The CDR3 region is CASRGLANTGELFF. As DNA, the CDR3 is TGTGCCAGCAGAGGACTTGCGAACACCGGGGAGCTGTTTTTT.

This clonotype was observed a few times. V usage is TRBV7-3 and J usage is TRBJ2-2; 7 nucleotides line up with TRBD2. Per the germline V gene, CDR1 is SGHTA and CDR2 is FQGTGA. The CDR3 consists of 15 residues. V gave up 5 bases and J gave up 4 bases; unmatched junction bases: 7. The CDR3 sequence: CASSLSGEVTGELFF. Written as DNA, the CDR3 is TGTGCCAGCAGCCTCAGCGGGGAGGTCACCGGGGAGCTGTTTTTT.

The chain is built from TRBV6-1 and TRBJ2-2, with a tentative D call TRBD2 (5 bases). The CDR3 has 13 residues. Per germline, CDR1 MNHNS and CDR2 SASEGT. With 6 bases removed from V and 6 bases from J, the gap between germline ends came to 11 bases. The CDR3 protein is CASRAFGAGELFF. DNA of the CDR3: TGTGCCAGCAGGGCGTTCGGGGCCGGGGAGCTGTTTTTT.

The chain employs TRBV7-2 and TRBJ2-1; TRBD2 agrees at 7 bases. The ends lost 2 bases at V and 4 bases at J; junction bases unmatched: 11. CDR1 is SGHTA and CDR2 is FQGNSA in the germline V gene. The CDR3 extends over 17 amino acids. The DNA of the CDR3 is TGTGCCAGCAGCTTAAGCCCCTCAAGCGGGGCTTACAATGAGCAGTTCTTC. It encodes CASSLSPSSGAYNEQFF.

The V call is TRBV10-1, the J call TRBJ2-1, with TRBD2 matching 10 bases. The CDR3 covers 17 residues. Trimming cost V 6 bases and J 3 bases; bases outside gene matches: 11. The V gene's germline CDR1 is WNHNN and CDR2 SYGVQD (reference sequence). The CDR3 loop is CASRPGSGTSVYNEQFF. DNA of the CDR3: TGCGCCAGCAGGCCCGGATCGGGGACTAGCGTCTACAATGAGCAGTTCTTC.

This clonotype appeared once. The rearrangement links TRBV19 to TRBJ2-7, with D perhaps matching TRBD1 (7 bases). The CDR3 totals 15 residues. Germline V CDR1 and CDR2: LNHDA, SQIVND (reference sequence). V lost 2 bases to trimming and J lost 3 bases, with 14 bases between them. The CDR3 nucleotides read TGTGCCAGTAGTATACAGGGGGGTAGTTTCTACGAGCAGTACTTC. This translates into CASSIQGGSFYEQYF. The variable domain in full, completed from reference TRBV19 and TRBJ2-7, reads DGGITQSPKYLFRKEGQNVTLSCEQNLNHDAMYWYRQDPGQGLRLIYYSQIVNDFQKGDIAEGYSVSREKKESFPLTVTSAQKNPTAFYLCASSIQGGSFYEQYFGPGTRLTVT.

V and J are TRBV28 and TRBJ1-4; possible D gene TRBD1, 5 bases. The germline V gene has CDR1 MDHEN and CDR2 SYDVKM. The length of the CDR3 is 15 residues. V lost 2 bases and J lost 7, with 14 bases in between. CDR3 bases: TGTGCCAGCAGTTTAACGGGAGGGGAGGGTGAAAAACTGTTTTTT. This codes for CASSLTGGEGEKLFF.